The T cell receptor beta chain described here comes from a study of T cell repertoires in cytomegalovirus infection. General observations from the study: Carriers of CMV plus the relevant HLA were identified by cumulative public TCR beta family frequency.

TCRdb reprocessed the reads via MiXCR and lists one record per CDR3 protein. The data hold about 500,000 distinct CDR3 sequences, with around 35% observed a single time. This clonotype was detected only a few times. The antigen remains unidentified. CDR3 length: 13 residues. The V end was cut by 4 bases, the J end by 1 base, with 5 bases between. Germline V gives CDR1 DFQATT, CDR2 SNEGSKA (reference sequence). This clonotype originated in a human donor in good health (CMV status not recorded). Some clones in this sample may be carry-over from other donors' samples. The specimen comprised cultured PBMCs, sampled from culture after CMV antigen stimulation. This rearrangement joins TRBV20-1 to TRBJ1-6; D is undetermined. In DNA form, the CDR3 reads TGCAGTGCTACGACATCCTATAATTCACCCCTCCACTTT. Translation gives CSATTSYNSPLHF.